Below are 30 T cell receptor beta chains sequenced from a single sample in a study of T-cell memory formation after mild COVID-19 (dated by TCRdb to about 2021). Library generation was performed with 5' RACE. TCRdb lists the instrument as Illumina NovaSeq 6000. TCRdb trimmed public reads at Q25 via fastp, called clones via MiXCR and kept in-frame beta chains. A single entry per CDR3 protein holds the most common genes and DNA from its merged rows. Recorded for this sample are some 280,000 distinct CDR3 sequences; about 16% of them occurred a single time. The ten largest clones take up roughly 20% of the sample. The sample comprised PBMCs or a T cell subset sorted from them (not recorded which). These receptor sequences come from a young man who had mild COVID-19 (a few samples of this study predate the infection). The sample titles of this study are shuffled in the database, so cell type and time point are left out; the donor was told from shared clones.

The chain links TRBV6-2 or TRBV6-3 to TRBJ2-7, with D tentatively TRBD2 (5 bases). The CDR3 runs 16 residues. Trimming pared 6 bases from V and 3 bases from J, leaving 21 bases between. Germline assignment: CDR1 MNHEY and CDR2 SVGEGT. CDR3 sequence: CASRGYYRNGVYEQYF. CDR3 in DNA: TGTGCCAGCAGGGGGTACTACCGAAACGGGGTCTACGAGCAGTACTTC.

This clonotype was detected a few times. J is TRBJ2-5 and V is TRBV20-1; D perhaps matches TRBD1 (6 bases). Germline V lookup: CDR1 DFQATT, CDR2 SNEGSKA (reference sequence). The V end was cut by 2 bases, the J end by 4 bases, with 11 bases between. The CDR3 spans 13 residues. CDR3 region: CSARITGSETQYF. The CDR3 DNA follows: TGCAGTGCTAGAATTACAGGGTCAGAGACCCAGTACTTC.

This clonotype came up a few times. The CDR3 DNA follows: TGTGCCAGCAGTAGTCAGGGTACGGGCAGCTATGGCTACACCTTC. It specifies CASSSQGTGSYGYTF. V gene TRBV6-5 combines with J gene TRBJ1-2; TRBD1 is a possible D gene (5 bases). V lost 5 bases and J 4 bases, leaving 17 bases between the germline ends. There are 15 residues in the CDR3. CDR1 and CDR2 (germline): MNHEY, SVGAGI.

There are a few counts of this clonotype. The rearrangement uses TRBV4-3 and TRBJ1-1, with 8 bases that match TRBD1. This CDR3 spans 14 amino acids. Losses at the gene ends were 4 bases for V and 8 bases for J; bases not matched to a gene: 9. The V gene's germline CDR1 is LGHNA and CDR2 YSLEER. CDR3 sequence (DNA): TGCGCCAGCAGCCTCCAATCGGGGACAGGAGAAGCTTTCTTT. This encodes CASSLQSGTGEAFF.

This clonotype was detected many times. The gene calls are TRBV20-1 and TRBJ1-5, with D possibly TRBD1 on 6 matching bases. Trimming removed 3 bases from V and 5 bases from J, with 17 bases in between. This CDR3 region has 15 residues. The V gene's germline CDR1 is DFQATT and CDR2 SNEGSKA (reference sequence). CDR3 protein: CSASEGGVGHQPQHF. In DNA form, the CDR3 reads TGCAGTGCTAGTGAAGGGGGGGTAGGTCATCAGCCCCAGCATTTT.

This clonotype was picked up many times. The chain employs TRBV20-1 and TRBJ1-6, with D unclear. The CDR3 runs to 12 residues. The germline V gene has CDR1 DFQATT and CDR2 SNEGSKA (reference sequence). V was trimmed by 3 bases and J by 8 bases, leaving 8 bases between them. CDR3 amino acids: CSASTRYSPLHF. The CDR3 DNA follows: TGCAGTGCTAGCACCAGGTATTCACCCCTCCACTTT.

This clonotype was detected a few times. The chain has TRBV4-1 and TRBJ2-7; no clear D gene. The V gene's germline CDR1 is MGHRA and CDR2 YSYEKL. The CDR3 is 14 residues long. The ends were cut back, 4 bases at V and 5 bases at J, with 15 bases in the middle. CDR3 protein: CASSPLGRSDEQYF. For the CDR3, the DNA is TGCGCCAGCAGCCCTCTCGGTCGGTCGGACGAGCAGTACTTC.

The chain carries TRBV20-1 and TRBJ2-5; D may be TRBD1 (6 bases). This CDR3 has 12 residues. Trimming left V 2 bases short and J 4 bases short, with 8 bases between. Germline V gene lookup returns CDR1 DFQATT and CDR2 SNEGSKA (reference sequence). The CDR3: CSARSDRETQYF. The CDR3 DNA is TGCAGTGCTAGATCGGACAGAGAGACCCAGTACTTC.

The chain combines TRBV5-1 with TRBJ1-1; D unresolved. The V end lost 4 bases, the J end lost 2 bases, and 9 bases lay between the germline ends. Germline V gives CDR1 SGHRS, CDR2 YFSETQ. This CDR3 region has 13 residues. The CDR3 DNA reads as TGCGCCAGCAGCGAGCAGTTTAACACTGAAGCTTTCTTT. Its protein is CASSEQFNTEAFF.

The chain employs TRBV29-1 and TRBJ2-1, with 8 bases identical to TRBD1. Germline V lookup: CDR1 SQVTM, CDR2 ANQGSEA. CDR3 length: 15 amino acids. V trimming: 3 bases; J trimming: 5 bases; junction bases outside the gene matches: 9. CDR3 nucleotide sequence: TGCAGCGTTGAGGGCGCGACAGGGGCCCACAATGAGCAGTTCTTC. It specifies CSVEGATGAHNEQFF.

The chain joins TRBV20-1 to TRBJ2-2, with no clear D. V lost 0 bases to trimming and J lost 7 bases, with 3 bases between them. CDR1 and CDR2 from the germline V gene are DFQATT and SNEGSKA (reference sequence). This CDR3 spans 11 amino acids. The CDR3 loop is CSARDGGELFF. For the CDR3, the DNA is TGCAGTGCTAGAGATGGCGGGGAGCTGTTTTTT.

This clonotype has at least ten counts. The chain links TRBV7-2 to TRBJ2-3, with no clear D. V lost 1 base to trimming and J lost 0 bases, with 5 bases between them. The CDR3 consists of 14 residues. Germline-derived CDR1 and CDR2 are SGHTA and FQGNSA. Here the CDR3 reads CASSLGASTDTQYF. The CDR3 coding sequence is TGTGCCAGCAGCTTAGGCGCTAGCACAGATACGCAGTATTTT. The whole variable domain, filled in from reference TRBV7-2 and TRBJ2-3, reads GAGVSQSPSNKVTEKGKDVELRCDPISGHTALYWYRQSLGQGLEFLIYFQGNSAPDKSGLPSDRFSAERTGGSVSTLTIQRTQQEDSAVYLCASSLGASTDTQYFGPGTRLTVL.

This rearrangement joins TRBV29-1 to TRBJ1-3; D call uncertain. Trimming removed 6 bases at V and 0 bases at J, with 9 bases between. Germline-derived CDR1 and CDR2 are SQVTM and ANQGSEA. The CDR3 is 13 residues long. The CDR3 sequence is CSVTDLSGNTIYF. In DNA, the CDR3 is TGCAGCGTCACGGATCTCTCTGGAAACACCATATATTTT.

The gene calls are TRBV27 and TRBJ2-7; D is unclear. V gave up 5 bases and J gave up 4 bases, with 6 bases separating them. This CDR3 spans 11 amino acids. CDR1 and CDR2 (germline): MNHEY, SMNVEV (reference sequence). The CDR3 sequence is CASSAKYEQYF. The CDR3, as DNA: TGTGCCAGCAGTGCAAAGTACGAGCAGTACTTC.

This clonotype was detected only a few times. V and J are TRBV9 and TRBJ2-1; unclear D gene. Germline V gene lookup returns CDR1 SGDLS and CDR2 YYNGEE. Trimming pared 0 bases from V and 7 bases from J, leaving 8 bases between. CDR3 length equals 13 residues. CDR3 amino acids: CASSVGAGNEQFF. As DNA, the CDR3 is TGTGCCAGCAGCGTAGGGGCTGGGAATGAGCAGTTCTTC.

This clonotype showed up just a few times. A much larger clone differs from this one at a single base, so this may be a read error. The V and J genes are TRBV11-2 and TRBJ2-3, with D unclear. V was cut by 4 bases and J by 10 bases, with 12 bases left in between. CDR3 length: 12 residues. Per germline, CDR1 SGHAT and CDR2 FQNNGV. In DNA form, the CDR3 reads TGTGCCAGCAGCTGGGATCTAAATGCGCAGTATTTT. Translation gives CASSWDLNAQYF.

The chain recombines TRBV6-4 with TRBJ2-5; TRBD1 might be the D (7 bases). CDR3 length: 15 residues. Germline lookup yields CDR1 MRHNA and CDR2 SNTAGT. V lost 4 bases, J lost 4 bases, and 16 bases lay in between. CDR3 nucleotides: TGTGCCAGCAGTGTTGGAGGGGGCGGCTTAGAGACCCAGTACTTC. This gives the protein CASSVGGGGLETQYF.

J is TRBJ2-5 and V is TRBV7-2, with TRBD2 matching 13 bases. V lost 7 bases to trimming and J lost 4 bases; unmatched junction nucleotides: 3. The germline gives CDR1 SGHTA, CDR2 FQGNSA. The CDR3 totals 14 residues. This chain's CDR3 is CASTTSGGAETQYF. The CDR3 region has the DNA TGTGCCAGCACAACTAGCGGGGGGGCAGAGACCCAGTACTTC.

The genes are TRBV15 and TRBJ1-5; D might be TRBD1 (5 bases). Germline V lookup: CDR1 LNHNV, CDR2 YYDKDF (reference sequence). The CDR3 has 16 residues. V shed 4 bases and J shed 3 bases, with 16 bases lying between them. In nucleotides, the CDR3 is TGTGCCACCAGCACCCCTGGACAATTGTTCAATCAGCCCCAGCATTTT. Translation gives CATSTPGQLFNQPQHF.

This chain joins TRBV6-5 and TRBJ2-1, with TRBD2 matching over 9 bases. V was clipped by 5 bases and J by 5 bases; unmatched bases: 4. CDR1 is MNHEY, CDR2 SVGAGI, per germline. The CDR3 covers 14 residues. CDR3 sequence reads: CASSSGGPNNEQFF. CDR3 coding DNA: TGTGCCAGCAGTAGCGGGGGGCCAAACAATGAGCAGTTCTTC.

The chain links TRBV4-3 to TRBJ1-3; the D gene is possibly TRBD1 (6 bases). Trimming took 0 bases from V and 3 from J, leaving 9 bases between them. The germline V gene encodes CDR1 LGHNA and CDR2 YSLEER. This CDR3 is built from 15 residues. Here the CDR3 reads CASSQDHRDGNTIYF. The CDR3 nucleotides read TGCGCCAGCAGCCAAGATCACAGGGATGGAAACACCATATATTTT.

This clonotype was counted between two and nine times. The chain links TRBV7-9 to TRBJ2-6; 9 bases fit TRBD1. The CDR3 consists of 17 residues. V shed 4 bases and J 2 bases; nucleotides not matched to a gene: 6. The germline V gene encodes CDR1 SEHNR and CDR2 FQNEAQ (reference sequence). The CDR3 here is CASSSGQGLAGANVLTF. The CDR3, as DNA: TGTGCCAGCAGCTCGGGACAGGGTCTCGCTGGGGCCAACGTCCTGACTTTC.

There are many counts of this clonotype. The chain joins TRBV7-9 to TRBJ2-3; 9 positions match TRBD1. Unmatched junction bases numbered 9, after V lost 3 bases and J lost 2 bases. CDR3 length equals 17 residues. Per the germline V gene, CDR1 is SEHNR and CDR2 is FQNEAQ (reference sequence). The CDR3 coding sequence is TGTGCCAGCAGCTTTCGAGGGACAGGGCGTCTCACAGATACGCAGTATTTT. Translated, it gives CASSFRGTGRLTDTQYF.

This clonotype has only a few counts. The rearrangement joins TRBV3-1 to TRBJ1-1; no clear D gene. Germline loops: CDR1 LGHDT, CDR2 YNNKEL (reference sequence). Trimming cost V 5 bases and J 0 bases, with 13 bases left between them. The CDR3 is made up of 15 amino acids. The CDR3 sequence: CASSDAWTVNTEAFF. DNA of the CDR3: TGTGCCAGCAGCGACGCCTGGACGGTGAACACTGAAGCTTTCTTT.

This clonotype appeared a few times. In DNA form, the CDR3 reads TGCGCCAGCAAACCGGGACAGGGGACCTACGAGCAGTACTTC. Residues: CASKPGQGTYEQYF. The chain combines TRBV5-1 with TRBJ2-7, with 10 positions matching TRBD1. The CDR3 contains 14 residues. The V gene's germline CDR1 is SGHRS and CDR2 YFSETQ. V was pared by 6 bases and J by 2 bases, with 5 bases of the junction left unmatched.

The chain recombines TRBV2 with TRBJ2-5; perhaps D is TRBD1 or TRBD2 (5 bases each). The CDR3 contains 11 residues. Germline CDR1 reads SNHLY; CDR2 reads FYNNEI. V dropped 7 bases and J dropped 4 bases, with 7 bases sitting between them. The CDR3 sequence: CASTGRETQYF. The CDR3 region has the DNA TGTGCCAGCACGGGGCGAGAGACCCAGTACTTC.

V is TRBV30 and J is TRBJ1-2, with a weak D call TRBD1 (5 bases). Trimming pared 1 base from V and 2 bases from J, leaving 20 bases between. The CDR3 spans 17 residues. Looked up from germline, CDR1 is GTSNPN and CDR2 is SVGIG (reference sequence). The CDR3 spells CAWSGRGYRFPNYGYTF. The CDR3, as DNA: TGTGCCTGGAGTGGAAGAGGCTACAGGTTTCCAAACTATGGCTACACCTTC.

This clonotype has just a few counts. The chain uses TRBV7-2 and TRBJ2-5; D is possibly TRBD1 or TRBD2 (5 bases each). V lost 1 base, J lost 0 bases, and 9 bases lay in between. CDR3 length: 15 amino acids. The germline gives CDR1 SGHTA, CDR2 FQGNSA. The CDR3 bases are TGTGCCAGCAGCTTAGTTAGAGGGGACCAAGAGACCCAGTACTTC. Translating it yields CASSLVRGDQETQYF.

The chain uses TRBV7-9 and TRBJ2-2; D may match TRBD1 or TRBD2 (6 bases each). CDR1 and CDR2 from the germline V gene are SEHNR and FQNEAQ (reference sequence). The CDR3 covers 17 residues. The V end was cut by 6 bases, the J end by 2 bases, with 19 bases between. The CDR3 bases are TGTGCCAGCAGATCAACTGGGGGGCGACTAAACACCGGGGAGCTGTTTTTT. The encoded protein is CASRSTGGRLNTGELFF.

The chain is built from TRBV7-9 and TRBJ2-6, with no clear D. The CDR3 covers 15 residues. Trimming pared 5 bases from V and 1 base from J, leaving 9 bases between. Germline V lookup: CDR1 SEHNR, CDR2 FQNEAQ (reference sequence). CDR3 residues: CASSNISSGANVLTF. The DNA of the CDR3 is TGTGCCAGCAGCAATATCTCGTCTGGGGCCAACGTCCTGACTTTC.